The clone carrying this TCR beta chain occurred a few times. No antigen is known for it. The data belong to a study of identical twins. Notes on the study in general: Models predicted less out-of-frame TCR alpha sharing in monozygotic twins than was found. Twin pairs' shared out-of-frame alpha sequences were enriched in low generation probability. Weaker excess sharing between twins was seen in beta out-of-frame sequences.

Trimming took 3 bases from V and 8 from J, leaving 25 bases between them. Germline lookup yields CDR1 MNHEY and CDR2 SMNVEV (reference sequence). This CDR3 spans 17 amino acids. Unique molecular identifiers were in the cDNA, with template-switch universal primer binding. One entry per CDR3 protein results from TCRdb running MiXCR on the 5' RACE reads. Of about 390,000 distinct CDR3 sequences in the sample, roughly 9% were seen once. The chain links TRBV27 to TRBJ1-2; D ambiguous. The TCR originated in a woman aged 45-59 years in good health. Sequenced material: naive T cells sorted from blood. The chain's CDR3 is CASSLRPLLSFPQGYTF. DNA for the CDR3: TGTGCCAGCAGTTTGCGTCCTCTATTATCTTTCCCCCAGGGCTACACCTTC.